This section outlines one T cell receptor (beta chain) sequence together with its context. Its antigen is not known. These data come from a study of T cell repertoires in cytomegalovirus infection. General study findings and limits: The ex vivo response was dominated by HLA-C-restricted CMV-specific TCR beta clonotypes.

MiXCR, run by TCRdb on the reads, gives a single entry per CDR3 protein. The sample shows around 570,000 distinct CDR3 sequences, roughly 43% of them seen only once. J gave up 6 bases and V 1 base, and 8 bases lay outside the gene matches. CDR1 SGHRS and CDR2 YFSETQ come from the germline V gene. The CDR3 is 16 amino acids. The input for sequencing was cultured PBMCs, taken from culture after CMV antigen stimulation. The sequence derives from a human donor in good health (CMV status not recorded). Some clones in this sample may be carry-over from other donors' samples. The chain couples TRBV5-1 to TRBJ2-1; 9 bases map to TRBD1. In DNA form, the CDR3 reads TGCGCCAGCAGCTTGATGCTCGGGACAGGGTTCAATGAGCAGTTCTTC. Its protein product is CASSLMLGTGFNEQFF.